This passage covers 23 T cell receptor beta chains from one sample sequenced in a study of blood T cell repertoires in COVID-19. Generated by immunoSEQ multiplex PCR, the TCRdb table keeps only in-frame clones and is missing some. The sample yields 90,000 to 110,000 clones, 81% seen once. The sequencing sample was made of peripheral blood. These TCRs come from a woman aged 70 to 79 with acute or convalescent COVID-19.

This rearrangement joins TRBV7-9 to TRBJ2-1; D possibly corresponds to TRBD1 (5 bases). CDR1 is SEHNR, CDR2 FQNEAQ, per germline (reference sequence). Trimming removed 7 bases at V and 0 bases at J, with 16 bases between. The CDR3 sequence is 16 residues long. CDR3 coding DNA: TGTGCCAGCATCCCTCTTAGGGGCAGCTCCTACAATGAGCAGTTCTTC. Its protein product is CASIPLRGSSYNEQFF.

The CDR3 bases are TGTGCCAGCAGCCCCCAGCTAGAGGAGACCCAGTACTTC. Translated, it gives CASSPQLEETQYF. The rearrangement links TRBV6-2 or TRBV6-3 to TRBJ2-5; no reliable D call. Germline CDR1 and CDR2: MNHEY and SVGEGT. The ends were cut back, 6 bases at V and 5 bases at J, with 13 bases in the middle. The CDR3 consists of 13 residues.

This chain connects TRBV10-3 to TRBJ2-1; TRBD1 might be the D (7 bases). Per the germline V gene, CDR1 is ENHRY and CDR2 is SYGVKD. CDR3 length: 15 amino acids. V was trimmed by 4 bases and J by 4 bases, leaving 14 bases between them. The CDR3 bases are TGTGCCATCAGTGGGAGGGGACAGCTTTACAATGAGCAGTTCTTC. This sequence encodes CAISGRGQLYNEQFF.

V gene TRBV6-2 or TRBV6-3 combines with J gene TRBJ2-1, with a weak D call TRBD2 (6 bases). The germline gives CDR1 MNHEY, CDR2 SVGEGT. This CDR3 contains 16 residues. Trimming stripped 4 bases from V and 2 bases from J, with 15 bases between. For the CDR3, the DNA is TGTGCCAGCAGTTCCGGGGTGGGAGGACCCTACAATGAGCAGTTCTTC. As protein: CASSSGVGGPYNEQFF.

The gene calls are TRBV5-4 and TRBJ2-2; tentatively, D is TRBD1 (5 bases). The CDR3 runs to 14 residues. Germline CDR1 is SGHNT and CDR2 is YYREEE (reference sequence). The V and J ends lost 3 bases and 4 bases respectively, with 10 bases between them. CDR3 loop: CASSSKGRTGELFF. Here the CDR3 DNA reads TGTGCCAGCAGCTCGAAGGGGCGCACCGGGGAGCTGTTTTTT. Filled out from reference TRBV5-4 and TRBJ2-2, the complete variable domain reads ETGVTQSPTHLIKTRGQQVTLRCSSQSGHNTVSWYQQALGQGPQFIFQYYREEENGRGNFPPRFSGLQFPNYSSELNVNALELDDSALYLCASSSKGRTGELFFGEGSRLTVL.

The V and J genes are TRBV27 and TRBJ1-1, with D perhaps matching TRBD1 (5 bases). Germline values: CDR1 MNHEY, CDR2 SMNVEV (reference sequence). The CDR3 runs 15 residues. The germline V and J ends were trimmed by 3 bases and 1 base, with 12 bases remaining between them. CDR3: CASSFIGRANTEAFF. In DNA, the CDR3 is TGTGCCAGCAGTTTCATAGGCAGGGCGAACACTGAAGCTTTCTTT.

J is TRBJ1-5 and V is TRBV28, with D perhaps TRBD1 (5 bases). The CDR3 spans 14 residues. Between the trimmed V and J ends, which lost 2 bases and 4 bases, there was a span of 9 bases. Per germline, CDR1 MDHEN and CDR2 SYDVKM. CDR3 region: CASSLLQGNQPQHF. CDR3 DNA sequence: TGTGCCAGCAGTTTACTGCAGGGTAATCAGCCCCAGCATTTT.

CDR3 in DNA: TGTGCCAGCAGCAGACAGGGGGGGACTAATGAAAAACTGTTTTTT. This encodes CASSRQGGTNEKLFF. The V call is TRBV7-2, the J call TRBJ1-4; TRBD1 agrees at 9 bases. The V and J ends lost 5 bases and 2 bases, in that order; junction bases with no gene match: 3. The CDR3 has 15 amino acids. Germline V gene data show CDR1 as SGHTA and CDR2 as FQGNSA. Variable domain in full (rest from reference TRBV7-2 and TRBJ1-4): GAGVSQSPSNKVTEKGKDVELRCDPISGHTALYWYRQSLGQGLEFLIYFQGNSAPDKSGLPSDRFSAERTGGSVSTLTIQRTQQEDSAVYLCASSRQGGTNEKLFFGSGTQLSVL.

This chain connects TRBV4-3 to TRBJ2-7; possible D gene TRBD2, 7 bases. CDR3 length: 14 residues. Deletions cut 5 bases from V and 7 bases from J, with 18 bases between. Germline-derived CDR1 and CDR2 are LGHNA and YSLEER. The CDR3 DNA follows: TGCGCCAGCAGCATCCTGGGGGGGCCGGGGGAGCAGTACTTC. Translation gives CASSILGGPGEQYF.

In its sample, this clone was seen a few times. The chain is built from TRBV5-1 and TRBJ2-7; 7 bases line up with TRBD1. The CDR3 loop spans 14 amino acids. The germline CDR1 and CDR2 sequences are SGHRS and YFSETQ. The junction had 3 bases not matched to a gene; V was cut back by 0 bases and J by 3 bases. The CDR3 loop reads CASSLGQGYYEQYF. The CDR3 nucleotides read TGCGCCAGCAGCTTGGGACAGGGTTACTACGAGCAGTACTTC.

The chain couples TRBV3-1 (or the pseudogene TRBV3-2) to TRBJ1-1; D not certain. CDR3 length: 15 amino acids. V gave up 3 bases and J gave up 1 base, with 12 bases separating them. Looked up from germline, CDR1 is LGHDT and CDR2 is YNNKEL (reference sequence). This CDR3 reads CASSHRGSGNTEAFF. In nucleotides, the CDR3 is TGTGCCAGCAGCCACCGTGGCAGCGGGAACACTGAAGCTTTCTTT.

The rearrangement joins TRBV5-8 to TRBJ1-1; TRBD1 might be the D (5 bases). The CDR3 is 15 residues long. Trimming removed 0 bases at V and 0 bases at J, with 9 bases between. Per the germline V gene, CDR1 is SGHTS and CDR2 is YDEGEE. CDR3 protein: CASSLAGLMNTEAFF. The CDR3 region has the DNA TGTGCCAGCAGCTTGGCGGGACTGATGAACACTGAAGCTTTCTTT.

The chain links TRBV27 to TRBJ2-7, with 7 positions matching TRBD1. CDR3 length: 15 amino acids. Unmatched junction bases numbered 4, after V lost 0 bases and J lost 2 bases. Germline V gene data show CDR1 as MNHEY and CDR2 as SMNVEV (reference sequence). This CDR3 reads CASSLSWDRPYEQYF. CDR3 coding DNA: TGTGCCAGCAGTTTATCGTGGGACAGACCCTACGAGCAGTACTTC.

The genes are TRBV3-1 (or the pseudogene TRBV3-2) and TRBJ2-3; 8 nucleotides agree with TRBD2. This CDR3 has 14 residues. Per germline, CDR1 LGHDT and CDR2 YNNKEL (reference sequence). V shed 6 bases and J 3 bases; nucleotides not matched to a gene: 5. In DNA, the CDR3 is TGTGCCAGCAGTCCAGGACTAGCTACAGATACGCAGTATTTT. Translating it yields CASSPGLATDTQYF.

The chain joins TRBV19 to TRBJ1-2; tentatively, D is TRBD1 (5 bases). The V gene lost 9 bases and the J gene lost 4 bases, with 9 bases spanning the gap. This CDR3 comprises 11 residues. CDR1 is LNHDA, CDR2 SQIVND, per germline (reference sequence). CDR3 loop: CASREAYGYTF. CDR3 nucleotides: TGTGCCAGCAGGGAAGCCTATGGCTACACCTTC.

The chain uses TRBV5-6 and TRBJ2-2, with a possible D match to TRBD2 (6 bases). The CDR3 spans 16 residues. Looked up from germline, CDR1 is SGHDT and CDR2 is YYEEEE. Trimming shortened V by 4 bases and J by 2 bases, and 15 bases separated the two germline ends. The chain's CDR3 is CASSPGTGANTGELFF. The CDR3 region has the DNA TGTGCCAGCAGCCCCGGTACGGGAGCCAACACCGGGGAGCTGTTTTTT.

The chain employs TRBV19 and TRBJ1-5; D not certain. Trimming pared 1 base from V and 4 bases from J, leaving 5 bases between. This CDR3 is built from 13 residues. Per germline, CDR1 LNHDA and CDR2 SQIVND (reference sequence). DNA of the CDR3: TGTGCCAGTAGTATAGTGGAGAATCAGCCCCAGCATTTT. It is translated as CASSIVENQPQHF.

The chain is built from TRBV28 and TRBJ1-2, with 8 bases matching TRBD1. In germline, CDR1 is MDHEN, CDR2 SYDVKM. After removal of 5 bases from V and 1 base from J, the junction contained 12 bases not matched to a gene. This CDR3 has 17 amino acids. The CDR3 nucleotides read TGTGCCAGCAGTAGCCAGGGGGCTATTGGGAATAACTATGGCTACACCTTC. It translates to CASSSQGAIGNNYGYTF.

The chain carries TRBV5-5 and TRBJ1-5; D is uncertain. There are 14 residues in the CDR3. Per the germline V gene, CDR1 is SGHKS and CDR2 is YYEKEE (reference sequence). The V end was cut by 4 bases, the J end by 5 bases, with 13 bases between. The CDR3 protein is CASSLVTGDQPQHF. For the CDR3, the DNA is TGTGCCAGCAGCCTTGTGACCGGGGATCAGCCCCAGCATTTT.

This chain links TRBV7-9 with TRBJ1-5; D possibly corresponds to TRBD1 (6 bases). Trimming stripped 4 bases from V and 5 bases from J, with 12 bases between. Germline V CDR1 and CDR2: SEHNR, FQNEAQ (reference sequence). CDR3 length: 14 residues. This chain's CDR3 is CASSSQGSHQPQHF. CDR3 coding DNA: TGTGCCAGCAGCTCACAGGGTAGTCATCAGCCCCAGCATTTT.

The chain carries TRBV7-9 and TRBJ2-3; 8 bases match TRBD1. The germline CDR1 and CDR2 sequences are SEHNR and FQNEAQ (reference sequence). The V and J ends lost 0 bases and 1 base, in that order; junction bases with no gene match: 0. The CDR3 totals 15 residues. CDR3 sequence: CASSLATGGTDTQYF. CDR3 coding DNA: TGTGCCAGCAGCTTAGCGACAGGGGGCACAGATACGCAGTATTTT.

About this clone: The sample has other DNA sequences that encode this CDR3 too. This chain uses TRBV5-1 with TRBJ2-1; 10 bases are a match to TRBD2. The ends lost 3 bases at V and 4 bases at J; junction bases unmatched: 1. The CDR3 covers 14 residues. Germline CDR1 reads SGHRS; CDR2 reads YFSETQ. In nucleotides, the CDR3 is TGCGCCAGCAGCTCTAGCGGGAGTTACAATGAGCAGTTCTTC. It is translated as CASSSSGSYNEQFF.

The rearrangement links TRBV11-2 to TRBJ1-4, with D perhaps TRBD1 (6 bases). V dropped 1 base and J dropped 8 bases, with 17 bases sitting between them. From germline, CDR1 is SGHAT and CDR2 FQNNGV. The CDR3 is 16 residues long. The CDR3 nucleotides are TGTGCCAGCAGCTTAGTATCTGGGGGCTTAAGAGAAAAACTGTTTTTT. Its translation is CASSLVSGGLREKLFF.